The clone carrying this T cell receptor (beta chain) appeared many times. Its antigen remains unknown. MiXCR was run by TCRdb on the RT-PCR reads, yielding one entry per CDR3 protein. Of approximately 700,000 distinct CDR3 sequences listed, 14% are singletons. The data are from a study of response to subunit inactivated influenza vaccine. Findings and limits, study-wide: Authors suggested each seasonal influenza vaccination recruits few new T cells.

CDR3 length: 13 amino acids. V lost 4 bases to trimming and J lost 4 bases, with 8 bases between them. Per the germline V gene, CDR1 is SEHNR and CDR2 is FQNEAQ (reference sequence). V is TRBV7-9 and J is TRBJ2-1, with a possible D match to TRBD2 (6 bases). This clonotype was obtained from a middle-aged man who received an inactivated influenza vaccine. This specimen consisted of PBMCs from blood, obtained approximately 15 days before vaccination. Here the CDR3 DNA reads TGTGCCAGCAGCTGGGGGACTTACAATGAGCAGTTCTTC. Its translation: CASSWGTYNEQFF.